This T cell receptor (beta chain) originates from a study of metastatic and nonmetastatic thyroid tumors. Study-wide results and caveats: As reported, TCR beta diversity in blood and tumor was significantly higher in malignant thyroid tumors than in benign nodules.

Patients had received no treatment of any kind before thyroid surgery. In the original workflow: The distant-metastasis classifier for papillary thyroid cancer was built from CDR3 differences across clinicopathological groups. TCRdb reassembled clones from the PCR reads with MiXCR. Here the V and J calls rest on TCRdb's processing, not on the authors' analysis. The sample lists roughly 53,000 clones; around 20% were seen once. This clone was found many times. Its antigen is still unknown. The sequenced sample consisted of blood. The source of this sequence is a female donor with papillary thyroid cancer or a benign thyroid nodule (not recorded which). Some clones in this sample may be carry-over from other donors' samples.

The CDR3 DNA is TGTGCCACCAGCAGAAGCGACAGGGCTTGGGGAACAAGTGAGCAGTTCTTC. It codes for CATSRSDRAWGTSEQFF. V gene TRBV15 combines with J gene TRBJ2-1; 7 positions agree with TRBD1. CDR1 LNHNV and CDR2 YYDKDF come from the germline V gene (reference sequence). The CDR3 sequence is 17 residues long. J lost 9 bases, V lost 2 bases, and 16 bases had no gene match.